This record concerns one T cell receptor beta chain sequence. V was trimmed by 9 bases and J by 4 bases, leaving 22 bases between them. Germline values: CDR1 SGHVS, CDR2 FQNEAQ. CDR3 length: 16 residues. In the original workflow: It was from reference gene primer amplification that nucleated cell counts were estimated. This table comes from immunoSEQ multiplex PCR, and its TCRdb copy is limited to in-frame clones, with some not included. V and J calls plus clone size are reproduced from that table; the DNA served to infer D and trimming. The profile shows 45,000 or so clones, around 88% of them singletons. The data originate from a study of blood T cell repertoires in COVID-19. For the study at large: Specimens from acute and convalescent COVID-19 originated in the United States, Italy and Spain. The cDNA or gDNA used as material had been derived from T cells, B-cell-depleted T cells, or PBMCs.

The V and J genes are TRBV7-8 and TRBJ1-5, with D possibly being TRBD1 (5 bases). Source material: peripheral blood. The sequence derives from a woman aged 55 to 70 with acute or convalescent COVID-19. Here the CDR3 reads CASLRLRGNKNQPQHF. CDR3 DNA: TGTGCCAGTCTTAGGCTTAGGGGTAACAAAAATCAGCCCCAGCATTTT. Full variable domain (rest looked up from reference TRBV7-8 and TRBJ1-5): GAGVSQSPRYKVAKRGQDVALRCDPISGHVSLFWYQQALGQGPEFLTYFQNEAQLDKSGLPSDRFFAERPEGSVSTLKIQRTQQEDSAVYLCASLRLRGNKNQPQHFGDGTRLSIL.